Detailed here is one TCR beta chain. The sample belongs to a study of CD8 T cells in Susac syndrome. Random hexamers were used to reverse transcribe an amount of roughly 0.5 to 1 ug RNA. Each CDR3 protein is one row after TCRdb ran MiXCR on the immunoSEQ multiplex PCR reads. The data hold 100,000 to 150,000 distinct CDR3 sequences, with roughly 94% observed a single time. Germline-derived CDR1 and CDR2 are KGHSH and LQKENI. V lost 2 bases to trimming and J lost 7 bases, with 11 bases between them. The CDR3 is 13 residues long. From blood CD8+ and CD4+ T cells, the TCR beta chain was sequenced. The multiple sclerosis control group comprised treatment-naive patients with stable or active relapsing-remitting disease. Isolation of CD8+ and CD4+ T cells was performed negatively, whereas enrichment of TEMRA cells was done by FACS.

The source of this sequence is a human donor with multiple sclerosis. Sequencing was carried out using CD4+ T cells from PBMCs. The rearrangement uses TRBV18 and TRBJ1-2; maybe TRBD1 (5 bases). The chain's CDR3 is CASSPGADRGYTF. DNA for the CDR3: TGTGCCAGCTCACCAGGGGCAGATCGTGGCTACACCTTC.